This entry is about one T cell receptor (beta chain). Its specificity is unknown. This sample was included in a study of lymphopenia after photon versus proton radiotherapy. Overall study findings and caveats: Authors raise, but do not show, better survival with proton therapy. Proton therapy kept repertoires fairly stable, unlike photons, which gained effector/memory cells. Oligoclonal CD8+ Temra expansion after nadir drove photon patients' diversity drop.

Germline CDR1 is SEHNR and CDR2 is FQNEAQ (reference sequence). V shed 3 bases, J shed 5 bases, and the junction held 6 bases outside the gene matches. The CDR3 loop spans 15 amino acids. Data came from immunoSEQ multiplex PCR; TCRdb stores just in-frame clones and leaves some out. This table holds more than 20,000 clones, around four fifths found once. The J gene is TRBJ2-5, the V gene TRBV7-9; 10 bases are shared with TRBD1. The specimen comprised peripheral blood, sampled from a patient treated with photon-based radiotherapy. This clonotype originated in a woman between 45 and 60 years old with pancreatic cancer. The CDR3 nucleotides are TGTGCCAGCAGCTTCGGGACAGGGGATTCGGAGACCCAGTACTTC. This sequence encodes CASSFGTGDSETQYF.